This passage covers 27 T cell receptor beta chains from one sample sequenced in a study of T cells in Graves' hyperthyroidism and ophthalmopathy (dated by TCRdb to the late 2010s). Receptors were amplified or captured by multiplex PCR. Instrument on record: Illumina HiSeq 2000. TCR beta CDR3 regions were amplified from RNA transcripts. For the first round of RT-PCR on the TCR CDR3, the HTBI primer set was used together with the Qiagen OneStep RT-PCR kit. Using fastp trimming at Q25 and MiXCR clonotype assembly, TCRdb reanalyzed the public sequencing data and kept in-frame beta chains. Each CDR3 protein appears once, grouped with its most common genes and DNA. The sample table records about 640,000 distinct CDR3 sequences; about a fifth of these occur just once. In total, the top ten clones hold around a third of the sample. The specimen was blood. The receptors originated from a man aged 30 to 45 with Graves' ophthalmopathy.

The chain has TRBV27 and TRBJ2-7, with D possibly called TRBD1 or TRBD2 (6 bases each). There are 14 residues in the CDR3. Trimming took off 2 bases at V and 7 bases at J, with 15 bases between the two ends. Germline CDR1 is MNHEY and CDR2 is SMNVEV (reference sequence). The CDR3 here is CASSLPGQREEQYF. CDR3 bases: TGTGCCAGCAGTTTACCGGGACAACGGGAGGAGCAGTACTTC.

The genes are TRBV7-3 and TRBJ2-1; possible D gene TRBD2, 5 bases. With 5 bases removed from V and 5 bases from J, the gap between germline ends came to 10 bases. The CDR3 runs 13 residues. The germline gives CDR1 SGHTA, CDR2 FQGTGA. DNA for the CDR3: TGTGCCAGCAGCCCCAGAGGGCACAATGAGCAGTTCTTC. It specifies CASSPRGHNEQFF.

This clonotype was observed many times. The V call is TRBV2, the J call TRBJ2-2, with D unresolved. Trimming pared 5 bases from V and 0 bases from J, leaving 7 bases between. Germline assignment: CDR1 SNHLY and CDR2 FYNNEI. The CDR3 covers 14 residues. CDR3 nucleotides: TGTGCCAGCAGTAAGCGTACGAACACCGGGGAGCTGTTTTTT. Translated, it gives CASSKRTNTGELFF.

This clonotype was observed many times. The rearrangement uses TRBV29-1 and TRBJ2-5; tentatively, D is TRBD2 (5 bases). The CDR3 sequence is 15 residues long. Germline V lookup: CDR1 SQVTM, CDR2 ANQGSEA. Trimming shortened V by 4 bases and J by 0 bases, and 15 bases separated the two germline ends. Here the CDR3 DNA reads TGCAGCGTTGCCAAGAGCGGATCCTACCAAGAGACCCAGTACTTC. Translating gives CSVAKSGSYQETQYF.

This rearrangement joins TRBV5-1 to TRBJ1-1; no firm D call. Germline V lookup: CDR1 SGHRS, CDR2 YFSETQ. The CDR3 has 15 residues. The ends were cut back, 4 bases at V and 1 base at J, with 14 bases in the middle. This CDR3 reads CASSLSLRGNTEAFF. The CDR3 nucleotides read TGCGCCAGCAGCCTGTCCCTCCGGGGGAACACTGAAGCTTTCTTT.

This sequence joins TRBV9 and TRBJ2-5; 8 bases agree with TRBD2. The CDR3 runs 16 residues. Germline CDR1 SGDLS, CDR2 YYNGEE. V gave up 4 bases and J gave up 1 base; unmatched junction bases: 9. CDR3 DNA: TGTGCCAGCAGCCTCTTAACGGGAGGGCCCCAAGAGACCCAGTACTTC. It codes for CASSLLTGGPQETQYF.

The chain recombines TRBV28 with TRBJ2-3, with D possibly matching TRBD2 (6 bases). The V end lost 3 bases, the J end lost 4 bases, and 8 bases lay between the germline ends. Germline CDR1 MDHEN, CDR2 SYDVKM. The CDR3 has 13 residues. DNA for the CDR3: TGTGCCAGCAGTTTCGCGGGGCCAGATACGCAGTATTTT. Encoded protein: CASSFAGPDTQYF.

The chain employs TRBV4-1 and TRBJ1-1; D might be TRBD1 (5 bases). CDR3 size: 14 residues. Germline V gene data show CDR1 as MGHRA and CDR2 as YSYEKL. Trimming stripped 4 bases from V and 1 base from J, with 10 bases between. CDR3 bases: TGCGCCAGCAGCCGACGACAGTGGAACACTGAAGCTTTCTTT. This encodes CASSRRQWNTEAFF.

This clonotype was observed a few times. CDR3 sequence (DNA): TGCAGTGCTACTAAGAGGGGACCAGGCGGCTACACCTTC. It codes for CSATKRGPGGYTF. V and J are TRBV20-1 and TRBJ1-2; D perhaps matches TRBD1 (5 bases). Trimming stripped 4 bases from V and 8 bases from J, with 17 bases between. Germline CDR1 DFQATT, CDR2 SNEGSKA (reference sequence). The CDR3 has 13 residues.

This clonotype was recorded many times. The CDR3 is CASSMTGVNYGYTF. The CDR3 DNA reads as TGTGCCAGCAGCATGACAGGGGTTAACTATGGCTACACCTTC. The chain combines TRBV7-8 with TRBJ1-2; 8 nucleotides align to TRBD1. The junction had 3 bases not matched to a gene; V was cut back by 5 bases and J by 1 base. The CDR3 runs 14 residues. Per the germline V gene, CDR1 is SGHVS and CDR2 is FQNEAQ.

This chain links TRBV20-1 with TRBJ2-1; 7 nucleotides align to TRBD2. CDR3 length equals 15 residues. After removal of 0 bases from V and 8 bases from J, the junction contained 10 bases not matched to a gene. Germline V CDR1 and CDR2: DFQATT, SNEGSKA (reference sequence). Here the CDR3 DNA reads TGCAGTGCTAGAGATGGGGGACTACCTATGGATGAGCAGTTCTTC. Translating it yields CSARDGGLPMDEQFF.

This clonotype was counted ten times or more. This chain uses TRBV6-1 with TRBJ2-1, with 12 bases lining up with TRBD2. The germline gives CDR1 MNHNS, CDR2 SASEGT. J lost 4 bases, V lost 2 bases, and 0 bases had no gene match. The CDR3 totals 15 residues. CDR3 sequence: CASSELAGGYNEQFF. As DNA, the CDR3 is TGTGCCAGCAGTGAACTAGCGGGAGGGTACAATGAGCAGTTCTTC.

This clonotype was seen repeatedly, ten times or more. The V call is TRBV6-1, the J call TRBJ2-7; 11 positions agree with TRBD2. The CDR3 loop spans 16 amino acids. The V gene end was trimmed by 7 bases and the J gene end by 1 base; junction bases not matched to a gene: 9. Germline V CDR1 and CDR2: MNHNS, SASEGT. Here the CDR3 reads CASNPLAGGVSYEQYF. The CDR3 DNA is TGTGCCAGCAATCCTCTAGCGGGAGGAGTTTCCTACGAGCAGTACTTC.

This chain connects TRBV4-1 to TRBJ2-7, with 10 bases that match TRBD2. CDR1 is MGHRA, CDR2 YSYEKL, per germline. This CDR3 contains 13 residues. J lost 3 bases, V lost 10 bases, and 6 bases had no gene match. The CDR3 DNA reads TGCGCCACCAAAGGGACTAGCGACTACGAGCAGTACTTC. Translation gives CATKGTSDYEQYF.

This clonotype was seen a handful of times. This rearrangement joins TRBV6-2 or TRBV6-3 to TRBJ1-3; no reliable D call. V was clipped by 3 bases and J by 3 bases, with 9 bases between them. The CDR3 extends over 14 amino acids. Germline-derived CDR1 and CDR2 are MNHEY and SVGEGT. As DNA, the CDR3 is TGTGCCAGCAGTTATCGGCCCGATGGAAACACCATATATTTT. Protein sequence: CASSYRPDGNTIYF.

This rearrangement joins TRBV4-1 to TRBJ2-1; 8 nucleotides align to TRBD1. Germline trimming cut 3 bases from V and 8 bases from J; bases unmatched to any gene: 12. Germline CDR1 is MGHRA and CDR2 is YSYEKL. CDR3 size: 16 residues. The CDR3 region is CASSHPSRDRRDEQFF. The CDR3 DNA reads TGCGCCAGCAGCCATCCAAGCAGGGACAGGCGGGATGAGCAGTTCTTC.

The rearrangement uses TRBV24-1 and TRBJ2-3, with 11 bases that match TRBD2. J gave up 0 bases and V 4 bases, and 5 bases lay outside the gene matches. The CDR3 spans 17 residues. Germline V lookup: CDR1 KGHDR, CDR2 SFDVKD. CDR3 sequence (DNA): TGTGCCACCAGTGAGTCGACTAGCGGGGCTAGCACAGATACGCAGTATTTT. Translation: CATSESTSGASTDTQYF.

The chain links TRBV18 to TRBJ1-4; 7 positions agree with TRBD1. V was pared by 3 bases and J by 5 bases, with 6 bases of the junction left unmatched. Germline V gene lookup returns CDR1 KGHSH and CDR2 LQKENI. There are 15 residues in the CDR3. The CDR3 DNA reads TGTGCCAGCTCACCGCCCGGGACAGTGAATGAAAAACTGTTTTTT. This encodes CASSPPGTVNEKLFF.

The chain is built from TRBV9 and TRBJ1-4; D uncertain. In germline, CDR1 is SGDLS, CDR2 YYNGEE. The CDR3 loop spans 13 amino acids. The V and J ends lost 0 bases and 12 bases respectively, with 12 bases between them. The DNA for the CDR3 is TGTGCCAGCAGCGTAGGCTTCAATGGAGAACTGTTTTTT. Protein product: CASSVGFNGELFF.

The J gene is TRBJ1-2, the V gene TRBV20-1; the match to TRBD1 covers 9 bases. The germline V gene encodes CDR1 DFQATT and CDR2 SNEGSKA (reference sequence). This CDR3 comprises 11 residues. The V segment lost 6 bases and the J segment 9 bases; nucleotides outside the gene matches: 5. The CDR3 DNA reads as TGCAGTGCCCGGACAGGGGAGAGCTACACCTTC. Its protein is CSARTGESYTF.

The CDR3 DNA reads TGTGCCAGCAGTTCCCCCCACGGACTAGCGGGAGATAAGGAGCAGTTCTTC. Translation: CASSSPHGLAGDKEQFF. The V and J genes are TRBV27 and TRBJ2-1; 13 bases line up with TRBD2. Germline-derived CDR1 and CDR2 are MNHEY and SMNVEV (reference sequence). Germline trimming cut 4 bases from V and 10 bases from J; bases unmatched to any gene: 13. The CDR3 is 17 residues long.

This clonotype was counted only a few times. The rearrangement links TRBV18 to TRBJ1-5; TRBD1 might be the D (6 bases). Trimming removed 4 bases from V and 9 bases from J, with 19 bases in between. CDR1 and CDR2 (germline): KGHSH, LQKENI. The CDR3 is 15 residues long. The CDR3 nucleotides read TGTGCCAGCTCACAATCGGGGGCTCCTTTTTCGCCCCAGCATTTT. Its translation: CASSQSGAPFSPQHF.

The chain is built from TRBV20-1 and TRBJ1-1; a weak D match, TRBD1 (5 bases). CDR3 length: 14 amino acids. Trimming removed 3 bases at V and 5 bases at J, with 16 bases between. Germline V gene sequence: CDR1 DFQATT, CDR2 SNEGSKA (reference sequence). The CDR3 here is CSASSPRRGTEAFF. The CDR3 DNA reads TGCAGTGCTAGCAGTCCCCGGAGGGGAACTGAAGCTTTCTTT.

This clonotype was observed many times. The chain combines TRBV27 with TRBJ1-5; D perhaps matches TRBD1 (5 bases). V lost 2 bases and J lost 5, with 10 bases in between. The CDR3 has 14 residues. Germline loops: CDR1 MNHEY, CDR2 SMNVEV (reference sequence). DNA of the CDR3: TGTGCCAGCAGTTTAAAGGCGGGACATCAGCCCCAGCATTTT. Its protein is CASSLKAGHQPQHF.

This clonotype came up many times. V gene TRBV15 combines with J gene TRBJ1-5; the D is unclear. The V end lost 4 bases, the J end lost 7 bases, and 14 bases lay between the germline ends. From germline, CDR1 is LNHNV and CDR2 YYDKDF (reference sequence). CDR3 size: 14 residues. The CDR3 sequence is CATSIFLDGQPQHF. The CDR3 coding sequence is TGTGCCACCAGCATATTTCTGGATGGGCAGCCCCAGCATTTT.

This clonotype was observed a handful of times. The CDR3 nucleotides are TGTGCCAGCAGTGAAGCGGGCAGGGGGAGCTATGGCTACACCTTC. Amino acid sequence: CASSEAGRGSYGYTF. The rearrangement uses TRBV6-1 and TRBJ1-2; 7 bases are a match to TRBD1. There are 15 residues in the CDR3. The germline V gene encodes CDR1 MNHNS and CDR2 SASEGT. The V gene end was trimmed by 0 bases and the J gene end by 4 bases; junction bases not matched to a gene: 5.

Concerning this clonotype itself: A much bigger clone sits one base away, suggesting this may be a read error. V gene TRBV10-3 combines with J gene TRBJ2-1, with 8 bases identical to TRBD2. Germline lookup yields CDR1 ENHRY and CDR2 SYGVKD. This CDR3 has 15 residues. The DNA of the CDR3 is TGTGCCGTCAGTGAGGGGGGCGGGAGGCTGCATGAGCAGTTCTTC. Residues: CAVSEGGGRLHEQFF.